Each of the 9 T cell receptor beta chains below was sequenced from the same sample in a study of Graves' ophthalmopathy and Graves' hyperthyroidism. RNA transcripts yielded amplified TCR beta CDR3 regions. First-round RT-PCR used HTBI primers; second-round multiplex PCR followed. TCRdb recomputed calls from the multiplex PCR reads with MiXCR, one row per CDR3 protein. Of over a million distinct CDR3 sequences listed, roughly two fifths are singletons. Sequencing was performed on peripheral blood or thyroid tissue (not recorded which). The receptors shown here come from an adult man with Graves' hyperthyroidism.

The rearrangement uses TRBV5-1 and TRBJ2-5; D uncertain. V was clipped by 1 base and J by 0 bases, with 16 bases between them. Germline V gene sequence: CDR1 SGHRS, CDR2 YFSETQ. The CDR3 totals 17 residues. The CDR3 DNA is TGCGCCAGCAGCTTGCCCCCCCTGGGGTGGAACCAAGAGACCCAGTACTTC. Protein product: CASSLPPLGWNQETQYF.

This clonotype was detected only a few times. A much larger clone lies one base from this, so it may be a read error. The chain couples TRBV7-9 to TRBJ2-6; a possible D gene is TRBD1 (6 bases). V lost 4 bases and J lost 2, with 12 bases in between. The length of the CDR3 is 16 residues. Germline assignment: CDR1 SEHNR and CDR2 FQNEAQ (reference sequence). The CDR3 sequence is CASSYTGRAGANVLTF. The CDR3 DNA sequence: TGTGCCAGCAGCTATACAGGGAGAGCTGGGGCCAACGTCCTGACTTTC.

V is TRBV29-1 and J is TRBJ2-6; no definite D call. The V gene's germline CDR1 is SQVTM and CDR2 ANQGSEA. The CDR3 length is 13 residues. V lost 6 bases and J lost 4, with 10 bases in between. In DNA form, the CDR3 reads TGCAGCGTCGCCCACTCGGGGGCCAACGTCCTGACTTTC. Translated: CSVAHSGANVLTF.

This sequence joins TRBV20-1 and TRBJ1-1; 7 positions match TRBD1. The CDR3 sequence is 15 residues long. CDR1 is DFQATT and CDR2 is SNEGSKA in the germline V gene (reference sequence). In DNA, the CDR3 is TGCAGCCCTGCGTATAAGACAGGGAAGGACACTGAAGCTTTCTTT. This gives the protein CSPAYKTGKDTEAFF.

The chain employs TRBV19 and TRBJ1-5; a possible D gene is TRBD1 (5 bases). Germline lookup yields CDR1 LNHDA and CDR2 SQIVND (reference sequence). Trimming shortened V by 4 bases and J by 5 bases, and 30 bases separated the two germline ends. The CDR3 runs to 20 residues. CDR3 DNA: TGTGCCAGTAGTAGGGGGTACTCTGGGGCAGGCACCCTCTCCGATCAGCCCCAGCATTTT. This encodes CASSRGYSGAGTLSDQPQHF.

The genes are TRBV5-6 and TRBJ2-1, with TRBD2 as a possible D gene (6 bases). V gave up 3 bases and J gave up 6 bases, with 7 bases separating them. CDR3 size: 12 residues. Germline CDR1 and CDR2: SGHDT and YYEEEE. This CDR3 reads CASSWDSNEQFF. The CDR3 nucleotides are TGTGCCAGCAGCTGGGACTCCAATGAGCAGTTCTTC.

The CDR3 is CASSTRATQRTGELFF. CDR3 nucleotides: TGCGCCAGCAGCACCCGGGCCACCCAGCGGACCGGGGAGCTGTTTTTT. The chain uses TRBV4-1 and TRBJ2-2, with D possibly matching TRBD2 (5 bases). V was pared by 5 bases and J by 5 bases, with 18 bases between. CDR1 and CDR2 (germline): MGHRA, YSYEKL. This CDR3 is built from 16 residues.

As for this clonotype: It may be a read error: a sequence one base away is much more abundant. CDR3 residues: CAIRDRSSQPQHF. CDR3 bases: TGTGCCATCAGGGACAGAAGCAGTCAGCCCCAGCATTTT. The chain uses TRBV10-3 and TRBJ1-5, with D maybe TRBD1 (6 bases). The length of the CDR3 is 13 residues. Germline loops: CDR1 ENHRY, CDR2 SYGVKD.

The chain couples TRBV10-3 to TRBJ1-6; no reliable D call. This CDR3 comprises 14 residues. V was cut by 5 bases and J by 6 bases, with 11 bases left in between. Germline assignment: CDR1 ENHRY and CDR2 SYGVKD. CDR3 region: CAISWGDSNSPLHF. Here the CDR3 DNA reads TGTGCCATCAGTTGGGGAGACTCTAATTCACCCCTCCACTTT.